A single sample is the source of the 17 T cell receptor beta chains below, sequenced in a study of blood T cells in healthy people across ages. A second PCR of 7 to 11 cycles used a sample-barcoded 5' primer and a J-beta primer mix. In TCRdb, the 5' RACE reads were re-called with MiXCR into one record per CDR3 protein. The repertoire holds roughly 1,800,000 distinct CDR3 sequences, with roughly 52% as singletons. Specimen: blood. The receptors originated from a woman aged 40 to 50 in good health.

About this clonotype: Being one base from a much bigger clone, this may be a read error. The chain couples TRBV7-2 to TRBJ2-1; the match to TRBD2 covers 10 bases. CDR3 length: 14 residues. Germline CDR1 reads SGHTA; CDR2 reads FQGNSA. V gave up 8 bases and J gave up 7 bases; unmatched junction bases: 8. CDR3 sequence: CASCRGLAENEQFF. CDR3 in DNA: TGTGCCAGCTGTCGCGGACTAGCGGAAAATGAGCAGTTCTTC.

This chain joins TRBV6-5 and TRBJ1-2, with D perhaps matching TRBD1 (5 bases). CDR3 length equals 15 residues. The V gene lost 2 bases and the J gene lost 2 bases, with 12 bases spanning the gap. Germline-derived CDR1 and CDR2 are MNHEY and SVGAGI. The CDR3 here is CASSYGPGENYGYTF. CDR3 coding DNA: TGTGCCAGCAGTTACGGACCGGGGGAAAACTATGGCTACACCTTC.

This clonotype was seen only a few times. V usage is TRBV15 and J usage is TRBJ2-6; 7 nucleotides align to TRBD1. There are 15 residues in the CDR3. Germline-derived CDR1 and CDR2 are LNHNV and YYDKDF (reference sequence). Unmatched junction bases numbered 1, after V lost 3 bases and J lost 2 bases. CDR3 amino acids: CATSSRGPGANVLTF. The CDR3 nucleotides are TGTGCCACCAGCAGTAGGGGGCCTGGGGCCAACGTCCTGACTTTC.

The V and J genes are TRBV7-2 and TRBJ2-7, with a weak D call TRBD2 (6 bases). The closer fit of TRBJ2-5 to the DNA end suggests the J call may be wrong. This CDR3 is 16 amino acids long. Germline V CDR1 and CDR2: SGHTA, FQGNSA. CDR3 sequence: CASSSPRAGRRETQYF. For the CDR3, the DNA is TGTGCCAGCAGCTCGCCCCGGGCCGGGAGAAGGGAGACCCAGTACTTC.

V usage is TRBV6-5 and J usage is TRBJ2-5; TRBD2 agrees at 8 bases. With V trimmed by 3 bases and J by 4 bases, 7 bases remained unmatched. This CDR3 has 15 residues. Germline values: CDR1 MNHEY, CDR2 SVGAGI. The DNA of the CDR3 is TGTGCCAGCAGTTATGGCGGGGGGTCACTAGAGACCCAGTACTTC. Its protein is CASSYGGGSLETQYF.

Ten or more counts support this clonotype. The genes are TRBV28 and TRBJ2-7, with D uncertain. The ends were cut back, 4 bases at V and 4 bases at J, with 8 bases in the middle. Germline V gene data show CDR1 as MDHEN and CDR2 as SYDVKM. The CDR3 has 12 residues. The CDR3 region is CASSYPGYEQYF. CDR3 in DNA: TGTGCCAGCAGTTACCCCGGGTACGAGCAGTACTTC.

V and J are TRBV7-3 and TRBJ1-2; a possible D gene is TRBD1 (5 bases). Trimming took 2 bases from V and 6 from J, leaving 13 bases between them. This CDR3 has 14 amino acids. The germline CDR1 and CDR2 sequences are SGHTA and FQGTGA. CDR3 protein: CASSLGGVRDGYTF. CDR3 sequence (DNA): TGTGCCAGCAGCTTAGGGGGGGTCCGAGATGGCTACACCTTC.

The chain recombines TRBV7-9 with TRBJ2-4, with D unclear. This CDR3 has 13 residues. V was clipped by 2 bases and J by 5 bases, with 7 bases between them. Germline CDR1 and CDR2: SEHNR and FQNEAQ (reference sequence). The CDR3 bases are TGTGCCAGCAGCTTACCCTCCGAAAACATTCAGTACTTC. Translation: CASSLPSENIQYF.

This clonotype was seen more than once but under ten times. This chain connects TRBV9 to TRBJ1-1; maybe TRBD1 (6 bases). Germline values: CDR1 SGDLS, CDR2 YYNGEE. The CDR3 has 16 amino acids. V lost 6 bases, J lost 4 bases, and 22 bases lay in between. The CDR3 spells CASTPTGASTATEAFF. The CDR3 DNA follows: TGTGCCAGCACCCCGACAGGCGCGTCGACGGCCACTGAAGCTTTCTTT.

The chain uses TRBV7-6 and TRBJ2-4; perhaps TRBD1 as D (5 bases). TRBJ2-7 explains the end of the DNA better; the J call may be wrong. The germline V gene encodes CDR1 SGHVS and CDR2 FNYEAQ. The CDR3 has 13 residues. The CDR3 DNA is TGTGCCAGCAGCTTAAACCGAAGGGGCGAGCAGTACTTC. Translation: CASSLNRRGEQYF.

The V gene is TRBV9, the J gene TRBJ2-5; D not certain. The length of the CDR3 is 15 residues. V shed 4 bases and J shed 5 bases, with 18 bases lying between them. CDR1 is SGDLS, CDR2 YYNGEE, per germline. CDR3 in DNA: TGTGCCAGCAGCTTCATAGTCGGGCCTGAGGAGACCCAGTACTTC. Amino acids: CASSFIVGPEETQYF.

This clonotype was seen more than once but under ten times. The rearrangement uses TRBV5-1 and TRBJ2-1, with D tentatively TRBD2 (7 bases). The V end was cut by 2 bases, the J end by 2 bases, with 11 bases between. This CDR3 comprises 15 residues. CDR1 is SGHRS and CDR2 is YFSETQ in the germline V gene. CDR3 in DNA: TGCGCCAGCAGCTTACGGGGGGCCCCCTACAATGAGCAGTTCTTC. Amino acids: CASSLRGAPYNEQFF.

The chain has TRBV2 and TRBJ2-1; TRBD1 matches at 7 bases. The CDR3 runs to 14 residues. The V segment lost 10 bases and the J segment 5 bases; nucleotides outside the gene matches: 11. CDR1 and CDR2 from the germline V gene are SNHLY and FYNNEI. The CDR3 loop reads CAIPTGFENNEQFF. The CDR3 nucleotides are TGTGCCATCCCGACAGGGTTCGAGAACAATGAGCAGTTCTTC.

The sample holds a few counts of this clonotype. The CDR3 protein is CASSSNPGTTYNEQFF. CDR3 nucleotide sequence: TGTGCCAGCAGCTCTAACCCCGGGACAACATACAATGAGCAGTTCTTC. V and J are TRBV7-2 and TRBJ2-1, with D possibly matching TRBD1 (6 bases). This CDR3 comprises 16 residues. V shed 4 bases and J shed 4 bases, with 17 bases lying between them. The V gene's germline CDR1 is SGHTA and CDR2 FQGNSA.

The chain couples TRBV29-1 to TRBJ1-3, with D hard to call. Looked up from germline, CDR1 is SQVTM and CDR2 is ANQGSEA. V was clipped by 4 bases and J by 0 bases, with 7 bases between them. The CDR3 is 13 residues long. This chain's CDR3 is CSVGKGSGNTIYF. In nucleotides, the CDR3 is TGCAGCGTTGGTAAGGGCTCTGGAAACACCATATATTTT.

In regard to this clonotype: One end of the junction does not line up with germline, which may come from a read error. The chain links TRBV11-2 to TRBJ1-2, with D unclear. Germline-derived CDR1 and CDR2 are SGHAT and FQNNGV. The CDR3 loop spans 14 amino acids. The CDR3 region is CASNLVNANYGYTF. CDR3 coding DNA: TGTGCCAGCAACTTAGTAAACGCTAACTATGGCTACACCTTC.

The chain joins TRBV28 to TRBJ1-2; D is unclear. CDR1 and CDR2 (germline): MDHEN, SYDVKM. V lost 3 bases and J 4 bases, leaving 12 bases between the germline ends. This CDR3 comprises 14 residues. The CDR3, as DNA: TGTGCCAGCAGTTTTAGGCAGAGCTTCTATGGCTACACCTTC. It translates to CASSFRQSFYGYTF.